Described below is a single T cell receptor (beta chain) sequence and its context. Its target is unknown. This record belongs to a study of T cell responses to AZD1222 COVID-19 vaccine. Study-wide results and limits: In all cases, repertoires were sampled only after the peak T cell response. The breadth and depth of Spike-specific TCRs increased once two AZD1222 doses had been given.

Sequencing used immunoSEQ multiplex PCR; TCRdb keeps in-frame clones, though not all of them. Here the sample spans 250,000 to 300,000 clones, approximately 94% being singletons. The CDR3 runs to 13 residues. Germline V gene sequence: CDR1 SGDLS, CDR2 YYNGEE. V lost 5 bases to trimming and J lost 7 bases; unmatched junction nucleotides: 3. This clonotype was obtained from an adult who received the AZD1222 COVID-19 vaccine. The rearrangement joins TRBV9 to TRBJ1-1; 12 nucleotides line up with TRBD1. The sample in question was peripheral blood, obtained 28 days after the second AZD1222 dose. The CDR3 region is CASRGQGAGEAFF. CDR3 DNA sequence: TGTGCCAGCAGGGGACAGGGGGCCGGTGAAGCTTTCTTT. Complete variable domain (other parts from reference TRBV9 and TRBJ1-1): DSGVTQTPKHLITATGQRVTLRCSPRSGDLSVYWYQQSLDQGLQFLIQYYNGEERAKGNILERFSAQQFPDLHSELNLSSLELGDSALYFCASRGQGAGEAFFGQGTRLTVV.